This T cell receptor (beta chain) was recorded in a study of T cell changes during pregnancy in multiple sclerosis. V lost 5 bases to trimming and J lost 3 bases, with 4 bases between them. The CDR3 consists of 11 residues. Germline V gene data show CDR1 as LGHNT and CDR2 as FRNRAP. This clone was counted only a few times. The assay was immunoSEQ multiplex PCR, and TCRdb's table has in-frame clones only and misses some. The repertoire holds about 39,000 clones, with more than 70% as singletons. The sequencing here drew on CD8+ T cells from peripheral blood mononuclear cells, taken in the first trimester of pregnancy. This clonotype was obtained from a female donor with multiple sclerosis, enrolled in a pregnancy study. The rearrangement links TRBV12-5 to TRBJ1-2; no firm D call. In nucleotides, the CDR3 is TGTGCTAGTGGTCTCGACTATGGCTACACCTTC. Translation gives CASGLDYGYTF.